This is a list of T cell receptor beta chains from one sample in a study of blood T cell repertoires in COVID-19. Method: immunoSEQ multiplex PCR; TCRdb's copy keeps in-frame clones and lacks some. Of more than 110,000 clones listed, approximately 85% are singletons. The specimen sequenced was peripheral blood. Receptors were obtained from a woman older than 75 with acute or convalescent COVID-19. Each CDR3 is given with its conserved first and last residue. Fields, in order: V gene, D gene, J gene, clone size, CDR3 DNA, CDR3 protein. A D gene is named only where the DNA matches it firmly. Some rows have no size entry. The others give once, few or many, or a class for an expanded clone.

v_gene: TRBV19; d_gene: NA; j_gene: TRBJ1-1; abundance: NA; CDR3nt: TGTGCCAGTAGTACCAACCGAGACTCCTTTTCCGTTGCTTTCTTT; CDR3aa: CASSTNRDSFSVAFF
v_gene: TRBV5-4; d_gene: TRBD1; j_gene: TRBJ2-2; abundance: NA; CDR3nt: TGTGCCAGCAGCTCCGGACAGGACACCGGGGAGCTGTTTTTT; CDR3aa: CASSSGQDTGELFF
v_gene: TRBV5-1; d_gene: TRBD2; j_gene: TRBJ2-3; abundance: few; CDR3nt: TGCGCCAGCAGCTGGACTAGCTCGACAGATACGCAGTATTTT; CDR3aa: CASSWTSSTDTQYF
v_gene: TRBV3-1/TRBV3-2; d_gene: NA; j_gene: TRBJ1-3; abundance: NA; CDR3nt: TGTGCCAGCAGCCAAGTACGGGGGAGCTCTGGAAACACCATATATTTT; CDR3aa: CASSQVRGSSGNTIYF
v_gene: TRBV11-2; d_gene: TRBD2; j_gene: TRBJ2-1; abundance: NA; CDR3nt: TGTGCCAGCAGCTTACAAACACGGGAGGGGAGATCTCCCTACAATGAGCAGTTCTTC; CDR3aa: CASSLQTREGRSPYNEQFF
v_gene: TRBV5-1; d_gene: TRBD1; j_gene: TRBJ1-4; abundance: NA; CDR3nt: TGCGCCAGCAGCGTTCAAATCTGGGACAGTGAGCGAAAACTGTTTTTT; CDR3aa: CASSVQIWDSERKLFF
v_gene: TRBV25-1; d_gene: NA; j_gene: TRBJ2-7; abundance: many; CDR3nt: TGTGCCAGCAGCCCCCGGGTAGCGGACCGCTACGAGCAGTACTTC; CDR3aa: CASSPRVADRYEQYF
v_gene: TRBV6-1; d_gene: NA; j_gene: TRBJ1-2; abundance: NA; CDR3nt: TGTGCCAGCAGTGAATTAGGCGACGCGGGAGGCTACACCTTC; CDR3aa: CASSELGDAGGYTF
v_gene: TRBV6-5; d_gene: TRBD1; j_gene: TRBJ1-5; abundance: NA; CDR3nt: TGTGCCAGCAGTTTCGGACAGGGGGCAGGACAGCCCCAGCATTTT; CDR3aa: CASSFGQGAGQPQHF
v_gene: TRBV7-8; d_gene: TRBD2; j_gene: TRBJ2-7; abundance: few; CDR3nt: TGTGCCAGCAGTCCCCTCCCGGGAAGCGGGGCTTACGAGCAGTACTTC; CDR3aa: CASSPLPGSGAYEQYF
v_gene: TRBV27; d_gene: TRBD2; j_gene: TRBJ2-7; abundance: NA; CDR3nt: TGTGCCAGCAGTGGACGGGGACTAGCGGGAGTCGCCTACGAGCAGTACTTC; CDR3aa: CASSGRGLAGVAYEQYF
v_gene: TRBV18; d_gene: TRBD1; j_gene: TRBJ1-4; abundance: NA; CDR3nt: TGTGCCAGCTCACCCAGTGTGGGACAGGGGACCGAAAAACTGTTTTTT; CDR3aa: CASSPSVGQGTEKLFF
v_gene: TRBV7-8; d_gene: NA; j_gene: TRBJ2-7; abundance: few; CDR3nt: TGTGCCAGCAGCTTAGCTGGACTCGCCTACGAGCAGTACTTC; CDR3aa: CASSLAGLAYEQYF
v_gene: TRBV4-1; d_gene: NA; j_gene: TRBJ1-2; abundance: NA; CDR3nt: TGCGCCAGCAGTTTCCCATCCCGGGGCTACACCTTC; CDR3aa: CASSFPSRGYTF
v_gene: TRBV14; d_gene: NA; j_gene: TRBJ1-2; abundance: NA; CDR3nt: TGTGCCAGCAGCCAAGACTTCTATGGCTACACCTTC; CDR3aa: CASSQDFYGYTF
v_gene: TRBV30; d_gene: NA; j_gene: TRBJ2-5; abundance: NA; CDR3nt: TGTGCCTGGAGTGTAATTCTTCAAGAGACCCAGTACTTC; CDR3aa: CAWSVILQETQYF
v_gene: TRBV3-1/TRBV3-2; d_gene: TRBD1; j_gene: TRBJ2-2; abundance: NA; CDR3nt: TGTGCCAGCAGCCAAACTCGGGACAGGGGAAGTGGGGAGCTGTTTTTT; CDR3aa: CASSQTRDRGSGELFF
v_gene: TRBV10-2; d_gene: NA; j_gene: TRBJ2-3; abundance: NA; CDR3nt: TGCGCCAGCAGTGAGGTTACAGGGAGAACAGATACGCAGTATTTT; CDR3aa: CASSEVTGRTDTQYF
v_gene: TRBV19; d_gene: TRBD2; j_gene: TRBJ2-7; abundance: NA; CDR3nt: TGTGCCAGTAGTATGGGACTAGCGGGCTCCGCCGAGCAGTACTTC; CDR3aa: CASSMGLAGSAEQYF
v_gene: TRBV19; d_gene: TRBD2; j_gene: TRBJ2-7; abundance: NA; CDR3nt: TGTGCCAGTAGCATGGGACTAGCGGGAAGGGAGTACGAGCAGTACTTC; CDR3aa: CASSMGLAGREYEQYF
v_gene: TRBV2; d_gene: TRBD1; j_gene: TRBJ1-1; abundance: NA; CDR3nt: TGTGCCAGCACCAAACTAACAGGGGAGAACACTGAAGCTTTCTTT; CDR3aa: CASTKLTGENTEAFF
v_gene: TRBV24-1; d_gene: NA; j_gene: TRBJ1-3; abundance: NA; CDR3nt: TGTGCCACCAGTGACGACAGCACCTCTGGAAACACCATATATTTT; CDR3aa: CATSDDSTSGNTIYF
v_gene: TRBV3-1/TRBV3-2; d_gene: NA; j_gene: TRBJ2-1; abundance: NA; CDR3nt: TGTGCCAGCAGCCAAGTAACGAGTACTAACAAGTTCTTC; CDR3aa: CASSQVTSTNKFF
v_gene: TRBV18; d_gene: TRBD1; j_gene: TRBJ2-7; abundance: NA; CDR3nt: TGTGCCAGCTCCCGACCGGGACAGGGGGCCTACGAGCAGTACTTC; CDR3aa: CASSRPGQGAYEQYF
v_gene: TRBV9; d_gene: NA; j_gene: TRBJ2-3; abundance: NA; CDR3nt: TGTGCCAGCAGCTCGGGGGGCTGGAGCACAGATACGCAGTATTTT; CDR3aa: CASSSGGWSTDTQYF
v_gene: TRBV7-8; d_gene: TRBD1; j_gene: TRBJ2-5; abundance: NA; CDR3nt: TGTGCCAGCAGCTGGGGAACAGGGGACGGCGGAGAGACCCAGTACTTC; CDR3aa: CASSWGTGDGGETQYF
v_gene: TRBV5-1; d_gene: NA; j_gene: TRBJ2-2; abundance: NA; CDR3nt: TGCGCCAGCAGCAGGGGGGACAGGAACACCGGGGAGCTGTTTTTT; CDR3aa: CASSRGDRNTGELFF
v_gene: TRBV25-1; d_gene: TRBD1; j_gene: TRBJ1-2; abundance: NA; CDR3nt: TGTGCCAGCAGGACAGGGGATAACTATGGCTACACCTTC; CDR3aa: CASRTGDNYGYTF
v_gene: TRBV5-8; d_gene: NA; j_gene: TRBJ1-5; abundance: NA; CDR3nt: TGTGCCAGCAGCCCAATGGAAGAGGGAGCTCGCAATCAGCCCCAGCATTTT; CDR3aa: CASSPMEEGARNQPQHF
v_gene: TRBV27; d_gene: NA; j_gene: TRBJ1-5; abundance: NA; CDR3nt: TGTGCCAGCAAGGCAGCTAGTAGTCTGAGCAATCAGCCCCAGCATTTT; CDR3aa: CASKAASSLSNQPQHF
v_gene: TRBV11-2; d_gene: NA; j_gene: TRBJ1-1; abundance: NA; CDR3nt: TGTGCCAGCAGCTTAGATGACCGGGTTTACCCTGAAGCTTTCTTT; CDR3aa: CASSLDDRVYPEAFF
v_gene: TRBV4-2; d_gene: TRBD2; j_gene: TRBJ2-1; abundance: NA; CDR3nt: TGTGCCAGCAGCCATGAACTAGCGGGAGGGCTCAATGAGCAGTTCTTC; CDR3aa: CASSHELAGGLNEQFF
v_gene: TRBV28; d_gene: NA; j_gene: TRBJ1-2; abundance: few; CDR3nt: TGTGCCAGCAGTTCCCTCCGACAGTCCGCTTATCTCTATGGCTACACCTTC; CDR3aa: CASSSLRQSAYLYGYTF
v_gene: TRBV7-2; d_gene: NA; j_gene: TRBJ1-1; abundance: NA; CDR3nt: TGTGCCAGCAGCTTAGCCCGTCAGACTGAAGCTTTCTTT; CDR3aa: CASSLARQTEAFF
v_gene: TRBV28; d_gene: TRBD1; j_gene: TRBJ1-2; abundance: NA; CDR3nt: TGTGCCAGCAGTTCCGATGCGGGACAGACCTATGGCTACACCTTC; CDR3aa: CASSSDAGQTYGYTF
v_gene: TRBV28; d_gene: TRBD1; j_gene: TRBJ2-7; abundance: NA; CDR3nt: TGTGCCAGCAGTTTGACAGGGTCCGTCGACGAGCAGTACTTC; CDR3aa: CASSLTGSVDEQYF
v_gene: TRBV30; d_gene: NA; j_gene: TRBJ1-1; abundance: NA; CDR3nt: TGTGCCTGGAGCCCGAACATGAACACTGAAGCTTTCTTT; CDR3aa: CAWSPNMNTEAFF
v_gene: TRBV12-3/TRBV12-4; d_gene: NA; j_gene: TRBJ1-1; abundance: NA; CDR3nt: TGTGCCAGTAGTTGGGCGAGAAACACTGAAGCTTTCTTT; CDR3aa: CASSWARNTEAFF
v_gene: TRBV5-4; d_gene: TRBD1; j_gene: TRBJ2-7; abundance: NA; CDR3nt: TGTGCCAGCAGCTTTACAGGGGCAAACGAGCAGTACTTC; CDR3aa: CASSFTGANEQYF
v_gene: TRBV4-1; d_gene: NA; j_gene: TRBJ1-2; abundance: NA; CDR3nt: TGCGCCAGCAGCCAAGATATGGGGGCGGGTGGCTACACCTTC; CDR3aa: CASSQDMGAGGYTF
v_gene: TRBV4-1; d_gene: NA; j_gene: TRBJ1-1; abundance: few; CDR3nt: TGCGCCAGCAGCCATGGGGCGGCGAGCACTGAAGCTTTCTTT; CDR3aa: CASSHGAASTEAFF
v_gene: TRBV18; d_gene: TRBD2; j_gene: TRBJ2-5; abundance: NA; CDR3nt: TGTGCCAGCTCACTATATGCGGGGGAGAAGGAGACCCAGTACTTC; CDR3aa: CASSLYAGEKETQYF